Listed below are T cell receptor beta chains from one sample, sequenced in a study of OX40 agonist ivuxolimab in advanced cancers. Measured with immunoSEQ multiplex PCR; TCRdb has only the in-frame clones, and not every one. The sample carries tens of thousands of clones, 88% recorded once. The material was CD4+ or CD8+ T cells sorted from blood, obtained in a trial of the OX40 agonist ivuxolimab. The receptors come from an adult with an advanced solid tumor such as melanoma, head and neck, liver or kidney cancer. CDR3s include the opening cysteine and the closing phenylalanine or tryptophan.

CDR3 protein,V gene,J gene
CASSFHGLTSGRAEAKNIQYF,TRBV28,TRBJ2-4
CASSQEHSYEQYF,TRBV4-2,TRBJ2-7
CASSERGLANNEQFF,TRBV2,TRBJ2-1
CASSRPRGSSYEQYF,TRBV28,TRBJ2-7
CSARWPDRVYF,TRBV20-1,TRBJ2-7
CAISESGSGNTIYF,TRBV10-3,TRBJ1-3
CASSSRGSGQPQHF,TRBV13,TRBJ1-5
CASSFSAGGLDTQYF,TRBV28,TRBJ2-3
CASSPSQTRTGELFF,TRBV5-6,TRBJ2-2
CASTRTGGPTDTQYF,TRBV5-4,TRBJ2-3
CSVAAAGQSYEQYF,TRBV29-1,TRBJ2-7
CASSLVDREGTEAFF,TRBV5-6,TRBJ1-1
CASSLSGTSNEQFF,TRBV7-7,TRBJ2-1
CAISDVGGTNYGYTF,TRBV10-3,TRBJ1-2
CASSGTGAGDNNEQFF,TRBV6-1,TRBJ2-1
CASSQRDGGNGYTF,TRBV18,TRBJ1-2
CAWSVGLSGEQYF,TRBV30,TRBJ2-7
CASEDKPTYEQYF,TRBV10-1,TRBJ2-7
CATPPRQAGAGASYTGELFF,TRBV19,TRBJ2-2
CASSLGLVTNEQFF,TRBV5-6,TRBJ2-1
CASSLVLAGGGEQFF,TRBV7-2,TRBJ2-1
CASRLDRSGGYTF,TRBV19,TRBJ1-2
CASSLSGLVKETQYF,TRBV27,TRBJ2-5
CSASGTYGYTF,TRBV20-1,TRBJ1-2
CASSQVRGAGQYF,TRBV14,TRBJ2-5
CASRSGSETQYF,TRBV6-5,TRBJ2-5
CASSQGPGELFF,TRBV11-3,TRBJ2-2
CASSLSWTSPWSDEQFF,TRBV27,TRBJ2-1
CASSRQGNTGELFF,TRBV7-2,TRBJ2-2
CASSLDGNRRYTEAFF,TRBV11-2,TRBJ1-1
CASSLTTSTDTQYF,TRBV7-3,TRBJ2-3
CASKSSGNYNEQFF,TRBV2,TRBJ2-1
CASSDSIAGGPTDTQYF,TRBV6-4,TRBJ2-3
CASSQGTIRETQYF,TRBV6-1,TRBJ2-5
CASSLGGVEQYF,TRBV28,TRBJ2-7
CATRGGGQETQYF,TRBV6-1,TRBJ2-5
CASKASGIDTQYF,TRBV6-1,TRBJ2-3
CASSPQFEMGAFYNEQFF,TRBV11-2,TRBJ2-1
CASSLAIGSYEQYF,TRBV5-4,TRBJ2-7
CASSERTSGTGELFF,TRBV6-1,TRBJ2-2
CASSMATNIQYF,TRBV19,TRBJ2-4
CASSVGASGTQYF,TRBV25-1,TRBJ2-5
CASSNWDSIMGGNQPQHF,TRBV19,TRBJ1-5
CASSPRLAGGIDTQYF,TRBV7-2,TRBJ2-3
CSAPGPEQYF,TRBV20-1,TRBJ2-7
CASSQGQTDYEQYF,TRBV6-5,TRBJ2-7
CASSRTSAGTEQFF,TRBV11-1,TRBJ2-1
CASSFTLAFPRELFF,TRBV5-4,TRBJ2-2
CASRGGVSGAFF,TRBV28,TRBJ1-1
CASSSRAGLGPYNEQFF,TRBV7-2,TRBJ2-1
CASGRNTGELFF,TRBV28,TRBJ2-2
CASSRQAQGNQPQHF,TRBV9,TRBJ1-5
CASSQEGTSGNTIYF,TRBV4-2,TRBJ1-3